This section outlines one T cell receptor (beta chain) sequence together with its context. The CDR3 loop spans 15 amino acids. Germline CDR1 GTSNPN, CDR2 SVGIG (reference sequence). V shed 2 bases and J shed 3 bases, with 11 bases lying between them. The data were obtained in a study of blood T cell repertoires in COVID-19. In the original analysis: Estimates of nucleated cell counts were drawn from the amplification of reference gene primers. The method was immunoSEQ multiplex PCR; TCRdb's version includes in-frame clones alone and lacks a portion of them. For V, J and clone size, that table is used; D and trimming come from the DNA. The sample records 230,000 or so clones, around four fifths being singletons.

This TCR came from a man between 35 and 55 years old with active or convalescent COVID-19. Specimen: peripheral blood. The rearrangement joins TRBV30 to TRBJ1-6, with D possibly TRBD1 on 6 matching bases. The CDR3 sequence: CAWSSTGFYNSPLHF. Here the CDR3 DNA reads TGTGCCTGGAGTAGTACAGGGTTCTATAATTCACCCCTCCACTTT.